These T cell receptor beta chains were read from a single sample in a study of T-cell reconstitution after alpha-beta-depleted transplantation in children. TCRdb re-analysed the PCR reads in MiXCR, keeping a single row per CDR3 protein. The profile covers about 460,000 distinct CDR3 sequences, with approximately 13% appearing a single time and approximately 5.4% taken by the ten largest. This sample comprised PBMCs from the stem cell graft donor, obtained from the stem cell graft. These receptors originate from a human donor who donated a stem cell graft to a child with combined immunodeficiency. The CDR3 runs from the conserved cysteine through the conserved F or W. The D gene is left open where the match is weak. Clone size is stated in some rows and not others, as once, few, many or a class when expanded.

v_call	j_call	clone_size	d_call	cdr3_aa	cdr3_nt
TRBV6-5	TRBJ2-1	few	TRBD2	CASSSSGRAGLNEQFF	TGTGCCAGCAGCTCCAGCGGGAGGGCCGGATTAAATGAGCAGTTCTTC
TRBV6-1	TRBJ2-1	NA	NA	CASSVAGNSYNEQFF	TGTGCCAGCAGTGTTGCGGGAAACTCCTACAATGAGCAGTTCTTC
TRBV7-2	TRBJ2-7	NA	TRBD2	CASSLATGGPFYEQYF	TGTGCCAGCAGCTTAGCAACGGGGGGGCCCTTCTACGAGCAGTACTTC
TRBV25-1	TRBJ2-1	many	TRBD2	CASSVSGTSGREQFF	TGTGCCAGCAGTGTCTCGGGGACTAGCGGGAGAGAACAGTTCTTC
TRBV29-1	TRBJ2-7	many	NA	CSVRTRSVAYEQYF	TGCAGCGTTCGCACCCGATCGGTGGCCTACGAGCAGTACTTC
TRBV5-1	TRBJ2-1	many	NA	CASSLGPGSYNEQFF	TGCGCCAGCAGCTTGGGGCCAGGGAGCTACAATGAGCAGTTCTTC
TRBV7-2	TRBJ2-1	NA	NA	CASSLYRNEQFF	TGTGCCAGCAGCTTGTATAGGAATGAGCAGTTCTTC
TRBV2	TRBJ2-1	NA	TRBD2	CASRRRTGTSGGNEQFF	TGTGCCAGCAGGCGGAGAACCGGGACTAGCGGGGGCAATGAGCAGTTCTTC
TRBV29-1	TRBJ1-2	NA	NA	CSVEPRGSYGYTF	TGCAGCGTTGAACCTAGGGGCAGTTATGGCTACACCTTC
TRBV28	TRBJ2-2	NA	NA	CASSLYSPIDTGELFF	TGTGCCAGCAGTTTATACTCCCCGATCGACACCGGGGAGCTGTTTTTT
TRBV11-2	TRBJ2-1	NA	NA	CASSFPRRSSYNEQFF	TGTGCCAGCAGCTTCCCGCGTAGAAGCTCCTACAATGAGCAGTTCTTC
TRBV12-3/TRBV12-4	TRBJ2-4	NA	NA	CASSLTSAKNIQYF	TGTGCCAGCAGTCTGACCTCAGCCAAAAACATTCAGTACTTC
TRBV4-2	TRBJ1-4	few	NA	CASSPLRGLLANEKLFF	TGTGCCAGCAGCCCACTTCGGGGGCTCCTTGCTAATGAAAAACTGTTTTTT
TRBV6-1	TRBJ2-7	many	TRBD2	CASRTSYGSYEQYF	TGTGCCAGCAGGACTAGCTACGGCTCCTACGAGCAGTACTTC
TRBV7-2	TRBJ2-3	NA	TRBD1	CASSPPDREDTQYF	TGTGCCAGCAGCCCTCCGGACAGGGAAGATACGCAGTATTTT
TRBV7-2	TRBJ2-5	few	NA	CASSFLSNSETQYF	TGTGCCAGCAGCTTTCTTAGCAATTCGGAGACCCAGTACTTC
TRBV6-1	TRBJ1-5	few	NA	CASRWDANQPQHF	TGTGCCAGCAGATGGGACGCGAATCAGCCCCAGCATTTT
TRBV7-2	TRBJ1-1	many	NA	CASSLEAGAITEAFF	TGTGCCAGCAGCTTAGAGGCGGGGGCAATCACTGAAGCTTTCTTT
TRBV11-2	TRBJ2-4	few	TRBD1	CASSFGQGAPGAKNIQYF	TGTGCCAGCAGCTTCGGACAGGGGGCCCCCGGGGCCAAAAACATTCAGTACTTC
TRBV20-1	TRBJ2-5	many	TRBD2	CSASYWGGEGQETQYF	TGCAGTGCTAGTTATTGGGGGGGGGAGGGCCAAGAGACCCAGTACTTC
TRBV3-1	TRBJ2-7	many	NA	CASSPDGLYEQYF	TGTGCCAGCAGCCCGGACGGGTTATACGAGCAGTACTTC
TRBV7-9	TRBJ2-7	few	NA	CASGLQGYEQYF	TGTGCCAGCGGACTACAGGGGTACGAGCAGTACTTC
TRBV6-6	TRBJ1-4	NA	NA	CASTTNEEKLFF	TGTGCCAGCACAACTAACGAGGAAAAACTGTTTTTT
TRBV12-3/TRBV12-4	TRBJ1-2	NA	NA	CASSLRDGRIPNYGYTF	TGTGCCAGCAGTTTGAGGGACGGCCGTATCCCTAACTATGGCTACACCTTC
TRBV2	TRBJ2-1	few	NA	CATLDINYNEQFF	TGTGCCACTCTTGACATTAACTACAATGAGCAGTTCTTC
TRBV7-2	TRBJ1-1	few	NA	CASSSGVNTEAFF	TGTGCCAGCAGCTCAGGAGTGAACACTGAAGCTTTCTTT
TRBV29-1	TRBJ1-2	few	TRBD1	CSVPQGATNYGYTF	TGCAGCGTTCCCCAGGGGGCTACAAACTATGGCTACACCTTC
TRBV7-3	TRBJ2-2	NA	TRBD1	CASSLRGRDRELFGELFF	TGTGCCAGCAGCTTAAGAGGAAGGGACAGGGAGCTTTTCGGGGAGCTGTTTTTT
TRBV5-1	TRBJ2-2	NA	NA	CASSLRPQGVNTGELFF	TGCGCCAGCAGCTTGAGGCCTCAGGGAGTGAACACCGGGGAGCTGTTTTTT